There are a few counts of the clone carrying this TCR beta chain. The antigen remains undetermined. This sample is part of a study of identical twins. Overall study findings and caveats: The abundant beta clonotypes from cord blood had fewer insertions, and memory repertoires had none of this. Beta out-of-frame twin sharing showed a weaker excess.

Template switching introduced a universal primer site, and the cDNA bore unique molecular identifiers. TCRdb re-called the 5' RACE reads with MiXCR, one entry per CDR3 protein. This sample has 1,800,000 or so distinct CDR3 sequences, with more than 30% found just once. The sequence was collected from a newborn girl in good health. Source material: cord blood.

CDR3 residues: CASSKKPGINYGYTF. The CDR3 DNA sequence: TGTGCCAGCAGCAAAAAGCCAGGGATAAACTATGGCTACACCTTC. This chain connects TRBV14 to TRBJ1-2; possible D gene TRBD1, 5 bases. Germline V CDR1 and CDR2: SGHDN, FVKESK. V lost 5 bases to trimming and J lost 2 bases, with 15 bases between them. CDR3 length: 15 residues.